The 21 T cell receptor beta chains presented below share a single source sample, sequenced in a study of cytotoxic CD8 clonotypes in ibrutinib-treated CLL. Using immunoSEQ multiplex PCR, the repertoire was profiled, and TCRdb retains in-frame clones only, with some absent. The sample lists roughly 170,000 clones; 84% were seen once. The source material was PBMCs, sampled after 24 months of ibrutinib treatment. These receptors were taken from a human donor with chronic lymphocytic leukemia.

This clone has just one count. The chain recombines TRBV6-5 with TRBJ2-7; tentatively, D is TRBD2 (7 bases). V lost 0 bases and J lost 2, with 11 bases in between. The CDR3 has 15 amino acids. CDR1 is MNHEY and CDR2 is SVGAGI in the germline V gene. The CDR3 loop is CASSYSRGGAYEQYF. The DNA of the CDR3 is TGTGCCAGCAGTTACTCGAGGGGGGGAGCCTACGAGCAGTACTTC.

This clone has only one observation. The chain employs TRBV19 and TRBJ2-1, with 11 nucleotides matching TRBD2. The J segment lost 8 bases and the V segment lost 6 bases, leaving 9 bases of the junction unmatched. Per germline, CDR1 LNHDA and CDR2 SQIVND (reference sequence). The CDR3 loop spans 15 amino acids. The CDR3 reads CASSPPSGRSHEQFF. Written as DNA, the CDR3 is TGTGCCAGTAGCCCTCCTAGCGGGAGGTCCCATGAGCAGTTCTTC.

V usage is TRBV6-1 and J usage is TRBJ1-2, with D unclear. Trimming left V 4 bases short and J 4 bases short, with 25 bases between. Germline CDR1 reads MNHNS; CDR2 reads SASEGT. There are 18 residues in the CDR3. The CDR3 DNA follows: TGTGCCAGCAGTGTGGAGGGATATAGGATACCTCTTGGCTATGGCTACACCTTC. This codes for CASSVEGYRIPLGYGYTF.

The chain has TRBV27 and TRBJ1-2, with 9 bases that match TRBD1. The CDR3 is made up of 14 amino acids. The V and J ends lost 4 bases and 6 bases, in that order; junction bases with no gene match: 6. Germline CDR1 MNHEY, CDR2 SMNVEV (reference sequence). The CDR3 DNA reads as TGTGCCAGCAGTTATCGCGACAGGGGGGATGGCTACACCTTC. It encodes CASSYRDRGDGYTF.

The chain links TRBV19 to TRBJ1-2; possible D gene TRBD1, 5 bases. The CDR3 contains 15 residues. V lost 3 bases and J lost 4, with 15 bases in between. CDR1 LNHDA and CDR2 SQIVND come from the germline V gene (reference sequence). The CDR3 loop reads CASSIFPQGGYGYTF. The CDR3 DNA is TGTGCCAGTAGTATCTTTCCCCAGGGAGGCTATGGCTACACCTTC. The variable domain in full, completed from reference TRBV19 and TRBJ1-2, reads DGGITQSPKYLFRKEGQNVTLSCEQNLNHDAMYWYRQDPGQGLRLIYYSQIVNDFQKGDIAEGYSVSREKKESFPLTVTSAQKNPTAFYLCASSIFPQGGYGYTFGSGTRLTVV.

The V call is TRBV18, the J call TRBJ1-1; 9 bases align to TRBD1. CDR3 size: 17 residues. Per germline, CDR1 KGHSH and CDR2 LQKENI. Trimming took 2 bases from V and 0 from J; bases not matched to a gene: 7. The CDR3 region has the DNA TGTGCCAGCTCACCAACAGGGGGCGGAGGGATGAACACTGAAGCTTTCTTT. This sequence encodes CASSPTGGGGMNTEAFF.

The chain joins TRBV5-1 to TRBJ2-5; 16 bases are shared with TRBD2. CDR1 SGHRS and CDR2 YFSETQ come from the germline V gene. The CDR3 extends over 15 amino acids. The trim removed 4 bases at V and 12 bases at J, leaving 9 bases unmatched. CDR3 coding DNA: TGCGCCAGCAGCCTGACGGGACTAGCGGGAGGGCGCGAGTACTTC. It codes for CASSLTGLAGGREYF.

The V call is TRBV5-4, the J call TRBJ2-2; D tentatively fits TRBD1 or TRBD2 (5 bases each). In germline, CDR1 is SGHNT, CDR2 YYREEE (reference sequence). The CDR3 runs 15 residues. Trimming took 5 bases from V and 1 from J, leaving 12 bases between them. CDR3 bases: TGTGCCAGCAGACCCGGGACCAGGAACACCGGGGAGCTGTTTTTT. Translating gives CASRPGTRNTGELFF.

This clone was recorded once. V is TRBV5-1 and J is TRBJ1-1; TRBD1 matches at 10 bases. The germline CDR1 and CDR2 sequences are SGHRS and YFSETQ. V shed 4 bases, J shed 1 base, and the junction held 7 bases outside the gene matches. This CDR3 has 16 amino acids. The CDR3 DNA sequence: TGCGCCAGCAGCCGACAGGGGGCTACGGGGAACACTGAAGCTTTCTTT. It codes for CASSRQGATGNTEAFF.

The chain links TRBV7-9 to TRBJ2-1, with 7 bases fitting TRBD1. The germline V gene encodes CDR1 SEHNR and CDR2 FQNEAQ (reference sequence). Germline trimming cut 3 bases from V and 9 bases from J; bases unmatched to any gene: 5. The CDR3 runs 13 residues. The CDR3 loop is CASSFDRVGEQFF. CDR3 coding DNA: TGTGCCAGCAGCTTCGACAGGGTGGGTGAGCAGTTCTTC.

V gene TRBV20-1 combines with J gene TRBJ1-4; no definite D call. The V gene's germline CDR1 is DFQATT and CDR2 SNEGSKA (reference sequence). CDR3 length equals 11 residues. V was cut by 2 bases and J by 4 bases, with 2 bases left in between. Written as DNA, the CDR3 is TGCAGTGCTAGATTTAATGAAAAACTGTTTTTT. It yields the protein CSARFNEKLFF.

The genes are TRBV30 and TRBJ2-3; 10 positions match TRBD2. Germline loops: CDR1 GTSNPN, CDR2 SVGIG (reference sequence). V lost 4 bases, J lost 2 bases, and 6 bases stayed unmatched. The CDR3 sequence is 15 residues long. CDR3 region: CAWNILAGITDTQYF. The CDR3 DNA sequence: TGTGCCTGGAACATACTAGCGGGGATCACAGATACGCAGTATTTT.

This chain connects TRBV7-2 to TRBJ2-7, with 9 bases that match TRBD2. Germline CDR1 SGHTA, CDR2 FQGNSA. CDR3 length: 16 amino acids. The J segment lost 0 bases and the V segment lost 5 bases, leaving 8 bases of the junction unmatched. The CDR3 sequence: CASSLTSGWGSYEQYF. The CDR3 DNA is TGTGCCAGCAGCCTAACTAGCGGGTGGGGCTCCTACGAGCAGTACTTC.

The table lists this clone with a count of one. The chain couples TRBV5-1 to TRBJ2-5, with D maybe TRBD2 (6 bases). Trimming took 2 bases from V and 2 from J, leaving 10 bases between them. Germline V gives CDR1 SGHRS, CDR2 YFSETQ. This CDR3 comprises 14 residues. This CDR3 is CASSLTSRQETQYF. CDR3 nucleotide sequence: TGCGCCAGCAGCTTAACTAGCAGACAAGAGACCCAGTACTTC.

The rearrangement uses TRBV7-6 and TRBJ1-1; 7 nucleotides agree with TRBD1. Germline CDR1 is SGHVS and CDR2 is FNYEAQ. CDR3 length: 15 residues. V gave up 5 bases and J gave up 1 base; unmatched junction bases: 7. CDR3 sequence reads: CASSPGGAQNTEAFF. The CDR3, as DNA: TGTGCCAGCAGCCCAGGGGGGGCACAGAACACTGAAGCTTTCTTT.

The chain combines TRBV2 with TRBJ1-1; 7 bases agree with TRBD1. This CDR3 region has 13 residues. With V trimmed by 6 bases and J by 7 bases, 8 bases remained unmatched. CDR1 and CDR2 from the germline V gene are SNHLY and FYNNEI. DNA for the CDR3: TGTGCCAGCAGCAGCGACAGGGTCGATGAAGCTTTCTTT. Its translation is CASSSDRVDEAFF.

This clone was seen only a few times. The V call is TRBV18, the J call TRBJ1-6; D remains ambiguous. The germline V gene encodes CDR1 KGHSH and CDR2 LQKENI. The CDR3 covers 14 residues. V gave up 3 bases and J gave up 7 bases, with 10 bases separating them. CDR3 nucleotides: TGTGCCAGCTCACCCGAACTTGGGAATTCACCCCTCCACTTT. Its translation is CASSPELGNSPLHF.

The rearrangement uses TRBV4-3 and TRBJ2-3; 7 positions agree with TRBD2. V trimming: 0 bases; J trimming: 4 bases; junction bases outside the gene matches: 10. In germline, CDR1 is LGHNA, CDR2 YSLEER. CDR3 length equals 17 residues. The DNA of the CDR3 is TGCGCCAGCAGCCAAGAATTTTGGGGGGGAGATGCAGATACGCAGTATTTT. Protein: CASSQEFWGGDADTQYF.

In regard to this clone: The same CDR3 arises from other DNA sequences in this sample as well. In DNA form, the CDR3 reads TGTGCCAGCAGACCCGGACAGGGCGGTCAGCCCCAGCATTTT. This translates into CASRPGQGGQPQHF. The chain has TRBV28 and TRBJ1-5; 8 bases are a match to TRBD1. Germline-derived CDR1 and CDR2 are MDHEN and SYDVKM. This CDR3 contains 14 residues. The trim removed 6 bases at V and 6 bases at J, leaving 7 bases unmatched.

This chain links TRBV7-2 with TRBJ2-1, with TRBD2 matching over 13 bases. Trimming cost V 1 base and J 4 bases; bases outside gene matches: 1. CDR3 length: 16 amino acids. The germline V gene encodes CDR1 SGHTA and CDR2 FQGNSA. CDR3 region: CASSLGGLAGYNEQFF. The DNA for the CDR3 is TGTGCCAGCAGCTTAGGGGGACTAGCGGGGTACAATGAGCAGTTCTTC. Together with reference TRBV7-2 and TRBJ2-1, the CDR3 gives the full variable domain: GAGVSQSPSNKVTEKGKDVELRCDPISGHTALYWYRQSLGQGLEFLIYFQGNSAPDKSGLPSDRFSAERTGGSVSTLTIQRTQQEDSAVYLCASSLGGLAGYNEQFFGPGTRLTVL.

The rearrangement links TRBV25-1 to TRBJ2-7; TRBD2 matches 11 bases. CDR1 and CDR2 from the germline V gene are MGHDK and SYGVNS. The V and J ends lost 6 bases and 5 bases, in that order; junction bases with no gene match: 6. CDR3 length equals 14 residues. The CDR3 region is CASRFGLAGDEQYF. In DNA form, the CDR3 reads TGTGCCAGCAGGTTCGGACTAGCGGGCGACGAGCAGTACTTC.